This TCR beta chain was retrieved from a study of radiotherapy plus CTLA-4 blockade in lung cancer. Across the whole study: There were objective responses in over 15% of patients, and around 31% had disease control. Whole-study results and caveats: The authors reported that early blood T cell clone dynamics, with interferon-beta, best predicted response.

From germline, CDR1 is MNHNY and CDR2 SVGAGI (reference sequence). V shed 5 bases and J 5 bases; nucleotides not matched to a gene: 10. The CDR3 runs 16 residues. Chemo-refractory metastatic non-small-cell lung cancer patients were treated with focal radiation plus CTLA-4 blockade with ipilimumab. Assay used: immunoSEQ multiplex PCR; TCRdb lists only in-frame clones, some missing. The table records fewer than 45,000 clones, more than 80% of them present only once. Comments on this clone: No antigen is known for it.

The source of this sequence is a human donor with non-small cell lung cancer who had stable disease on radiotherapy plus ipilimumab. The chain is built from TRBV6-6 and TRBJ2-3, with 10 bases matching TRBD2. The sample consisted of peripheral blood, taken from a patient treated with radiotherapy plus ipilimumab. CDR3 loop: CASSQIAGGRGDTQYF. The DNA for the CDR3 is TGTGCCAGCAGTCAGATAGCGGGGGGCCGCGGAGATACGCAGTATTTT.